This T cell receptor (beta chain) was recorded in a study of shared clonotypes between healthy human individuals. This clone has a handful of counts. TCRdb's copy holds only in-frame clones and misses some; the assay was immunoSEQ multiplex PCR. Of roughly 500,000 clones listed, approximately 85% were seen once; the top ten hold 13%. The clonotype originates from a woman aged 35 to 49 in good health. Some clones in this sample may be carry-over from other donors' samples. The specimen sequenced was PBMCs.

The CDR3 DNA reads as TGTGCCAGCAGCTTTGGGTCGTCCTACGAGCAGTACTTC. Protein: CASSFGSSYEQYF. The chain uses TRBV7-7 and TRBJ2-7; D unresolved. V lost 3 bases, J lost 1 base, and 7 bases lay in between. The CDR3 sequence is 13 residues long. Germline values: CDR1 SSHAT, CDR2 FNYEAQ (reference sequence). The whole variable domain, filled in from reference TRBV7-7 and TRBJ2-7, reads GAGVSQSPRYKVTKRGQDVTLRCDPISSHATLYWYQQALGQGPEFLTYFNYEAQPDKSGLPSDRFSAERPEGSISTLTIQRTEQRDSAMYRCASSFGSSYEQYFGPGTRLTVT.